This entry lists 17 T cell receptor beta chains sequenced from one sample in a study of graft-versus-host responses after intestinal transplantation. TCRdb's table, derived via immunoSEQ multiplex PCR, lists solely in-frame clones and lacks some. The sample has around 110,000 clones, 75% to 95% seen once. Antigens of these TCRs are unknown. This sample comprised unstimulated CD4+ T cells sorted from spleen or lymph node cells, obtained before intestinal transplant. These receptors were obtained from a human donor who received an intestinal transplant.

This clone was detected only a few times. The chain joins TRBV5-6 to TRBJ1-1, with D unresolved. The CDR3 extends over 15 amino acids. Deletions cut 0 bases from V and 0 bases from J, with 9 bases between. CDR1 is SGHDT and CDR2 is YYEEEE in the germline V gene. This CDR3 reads CASSLGQAMNTEAFF. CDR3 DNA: TGTGCCAGCAGCTTGGGGCAGGCGATGAACACTGAAGCTTTCTTT. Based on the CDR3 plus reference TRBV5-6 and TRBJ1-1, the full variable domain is DAGVTQSPTHLIKTRGQQVTLRCSPKSGHDTVSWYQQALGQGPQFIFQYYEEEERQRGNFPDRFSGHQFPNYSSELNVNALLLGDSALYLCASSLGQAMNTEAFFGQGTRLTVV.

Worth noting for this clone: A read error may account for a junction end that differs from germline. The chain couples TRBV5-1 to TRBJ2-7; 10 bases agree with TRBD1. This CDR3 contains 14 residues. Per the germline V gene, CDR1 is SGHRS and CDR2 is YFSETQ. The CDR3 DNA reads TGCGCCAGCAGCGTGACAGGGGGCTCCTACGGGCAGTACTTC. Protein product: CASSVTGGSYGQYF.

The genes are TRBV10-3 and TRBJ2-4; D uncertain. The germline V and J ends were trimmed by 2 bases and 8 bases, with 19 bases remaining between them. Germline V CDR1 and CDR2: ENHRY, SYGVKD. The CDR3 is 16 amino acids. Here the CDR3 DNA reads TGTGCCATCAGTGAGCCTCTAGGTGCTCTTGAACACATTCAGTACTTC. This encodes CAISEPLGALEHIQYF.

CDR3 DNA sequence: TGTGCCAGCAGCTTGGAGTGGACTAGCGGTAGCTCCTACAATGAGCAGTTCTTC. Amino acids: CASSLEWTSGSSYNEQFF. The chain employs TRBV5-6 and TRBJ2-1; 10 bases are shared with TRBD2. V lost 0 bases to trimming and J lost 0 bases; unmatched junction nucleotides: 6. This CDR3 comprises 18 residues. CDR1 is SGHDT and CDR2 is YYEEEE in the germline V gene. Combining the CDR3 with reference TRBV5-6 and TRBJ2-1 gives the whole variable domain DAGVTQSPTHLIKTRGQQVTLRCSPKSGHDTVSWYQQALGQGPQFIFQYYEEEERQRGNFPDRFSGHQFPNYSSELNVNALLLGDSALYLCASSLEWTSGSSYNEQFFGPGTRLTVL.

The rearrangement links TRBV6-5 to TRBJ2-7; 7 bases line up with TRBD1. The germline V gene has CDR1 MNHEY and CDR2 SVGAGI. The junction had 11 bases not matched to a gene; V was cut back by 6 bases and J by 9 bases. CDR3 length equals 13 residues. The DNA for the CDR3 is TGTGCCAGCAGACCAGGACAGGCCTCTAGGCAGTACTTC. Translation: CASRPGQASRQYF.

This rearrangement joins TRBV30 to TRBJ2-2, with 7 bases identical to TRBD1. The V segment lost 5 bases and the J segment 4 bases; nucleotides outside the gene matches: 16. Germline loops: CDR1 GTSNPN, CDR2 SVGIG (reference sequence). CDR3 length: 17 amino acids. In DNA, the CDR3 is TGTGCCTGGCGGGACAGAGTACACCTTAGGGGCACCGGGGAGCTGTTTTTT. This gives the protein CAWRDRVHLRGTGELFF.

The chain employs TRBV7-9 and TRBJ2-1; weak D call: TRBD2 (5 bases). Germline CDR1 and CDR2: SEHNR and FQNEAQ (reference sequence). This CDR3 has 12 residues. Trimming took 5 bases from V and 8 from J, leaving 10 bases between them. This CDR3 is CASSPGSHEQFF. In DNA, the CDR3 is TGTGCCAGCAGCCCGGGAAGTCATGAGCAGTTCTTC.

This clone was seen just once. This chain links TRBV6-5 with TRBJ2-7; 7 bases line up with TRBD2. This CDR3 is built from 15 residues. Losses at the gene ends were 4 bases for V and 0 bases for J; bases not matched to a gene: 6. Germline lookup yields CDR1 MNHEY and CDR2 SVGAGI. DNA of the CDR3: TGTGCCAGCAGTTTAGCGGGTGAGAGCTCCTACGAGCAGTACTTC. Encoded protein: CASSLAGESSYEQYF.

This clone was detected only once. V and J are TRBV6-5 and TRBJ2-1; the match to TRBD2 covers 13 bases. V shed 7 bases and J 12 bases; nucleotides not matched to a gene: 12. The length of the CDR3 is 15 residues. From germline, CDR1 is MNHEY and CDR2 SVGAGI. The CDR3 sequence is CASKAGTSGVLGQFF. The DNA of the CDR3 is TGTGCCAGCAAAGCCGGGACTAGCGGGGTCTTAGGGCAGTTCTTC.

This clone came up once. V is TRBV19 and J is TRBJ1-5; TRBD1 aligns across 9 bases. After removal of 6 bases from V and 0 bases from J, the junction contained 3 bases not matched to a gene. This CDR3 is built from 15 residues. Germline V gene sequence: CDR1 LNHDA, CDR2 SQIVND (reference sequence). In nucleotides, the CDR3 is TGTGCCAGTAGAGGGACAGGGTATAGCAATCAGCCCCAGCATTTT. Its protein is CASRGTGYSNQPQHF.

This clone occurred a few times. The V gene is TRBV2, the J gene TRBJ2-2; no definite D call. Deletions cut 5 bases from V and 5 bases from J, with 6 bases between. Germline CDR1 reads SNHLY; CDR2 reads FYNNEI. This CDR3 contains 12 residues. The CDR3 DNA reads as TGTGCCAGCAGTTACAGTACCGGGGAGCTGTTTTTT. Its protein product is CASSYSTGELFF. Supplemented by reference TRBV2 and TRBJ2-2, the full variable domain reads EPEVTQTPSHQVTQMGQEVILRCVPISNHLYFYWYRQILGQKVEFLVSFYNNEISEKSEIFDDQFSVERPDGSNFTLKIRSTKLEDSAMYFCASSYSTGELFFGEGSRLTVL.

CDR3 sequence: CSGGTVAGTDTQYF. Here the CDR3 DNA reads TGCAGCGGCGGGACAGTGGCGGGCACAGATACGCAGTATTTT. The chain has TRBV29-1 and TRBJ2-3, with a tentative D call TRBD1 (7 bases). The CDR3 has 14 residues. Germline CDR1 SQVTM, CDR2 ANQGSEA. V was shortened by 7 bases and J by 1 base, with 15 bases between the two germline ends.

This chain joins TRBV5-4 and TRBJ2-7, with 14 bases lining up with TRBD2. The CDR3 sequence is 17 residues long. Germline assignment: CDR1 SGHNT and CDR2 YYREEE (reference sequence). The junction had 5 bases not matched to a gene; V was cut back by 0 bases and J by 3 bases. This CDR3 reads CASSLGGLAGVGYEQYF. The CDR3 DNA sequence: TGTGCCAGCAGCTTGGGGGGACTAGCGGGAGTGGGCTACGAGCAGTACTTC.

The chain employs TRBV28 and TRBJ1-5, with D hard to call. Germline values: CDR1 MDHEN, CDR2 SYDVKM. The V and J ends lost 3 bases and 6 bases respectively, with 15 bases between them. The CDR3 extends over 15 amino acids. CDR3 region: CASSFWQVALQPQHF. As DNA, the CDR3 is TGTGCCAGCAGTTTCTGGCAGGTTGCCCTTCAGCCCCAGCATTTT.

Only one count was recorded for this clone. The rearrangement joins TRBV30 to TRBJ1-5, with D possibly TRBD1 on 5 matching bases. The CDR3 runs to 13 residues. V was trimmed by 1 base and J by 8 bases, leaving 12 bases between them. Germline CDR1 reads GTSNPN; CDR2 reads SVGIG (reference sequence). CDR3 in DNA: TGTGCCTGGAGTGCGGCAGGGCTGAAGCCCCAGCATTTT. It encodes CAWSAAGLKPQHF.

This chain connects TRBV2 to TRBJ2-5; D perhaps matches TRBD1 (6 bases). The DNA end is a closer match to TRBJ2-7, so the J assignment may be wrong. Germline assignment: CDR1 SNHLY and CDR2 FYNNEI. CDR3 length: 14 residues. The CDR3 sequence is CASSLQGENYEQYF. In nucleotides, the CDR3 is TGTGCCAGCAGCTTACAGGGAGAAAACTACGAGCAGTACTTC.

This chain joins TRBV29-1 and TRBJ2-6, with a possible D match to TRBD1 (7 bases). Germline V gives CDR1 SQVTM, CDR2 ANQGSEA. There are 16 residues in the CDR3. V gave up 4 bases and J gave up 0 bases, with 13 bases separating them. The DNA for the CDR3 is TGCAGCGTTGGTCACAGGGGACTCTCTGGGGCCAACGTCCTGACTTTC. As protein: CSVGHRGLSGANVLTF.